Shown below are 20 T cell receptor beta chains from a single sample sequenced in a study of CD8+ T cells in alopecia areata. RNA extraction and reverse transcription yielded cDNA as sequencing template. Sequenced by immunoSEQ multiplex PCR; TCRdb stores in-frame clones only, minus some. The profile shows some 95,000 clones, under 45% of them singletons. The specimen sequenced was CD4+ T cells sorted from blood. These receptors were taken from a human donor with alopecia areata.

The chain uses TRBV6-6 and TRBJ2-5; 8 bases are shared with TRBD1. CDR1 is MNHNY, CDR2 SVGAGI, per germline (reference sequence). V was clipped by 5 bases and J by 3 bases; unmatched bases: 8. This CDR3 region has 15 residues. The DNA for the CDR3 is TGTGCCAGCAGTCCTACAGGGGGGACGAAAGAGACCCAGTACTTC. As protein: CASSPTGGTKETQYF.

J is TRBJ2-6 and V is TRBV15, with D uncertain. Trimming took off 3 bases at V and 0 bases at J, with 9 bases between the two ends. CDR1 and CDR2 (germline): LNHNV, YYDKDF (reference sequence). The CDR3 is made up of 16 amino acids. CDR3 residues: CATSSLRHSGANVLTF. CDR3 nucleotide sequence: TGTGCCACCAGCAGTCTCAGGCACTCTGGGGCCAACGTCCTGACTTTC.

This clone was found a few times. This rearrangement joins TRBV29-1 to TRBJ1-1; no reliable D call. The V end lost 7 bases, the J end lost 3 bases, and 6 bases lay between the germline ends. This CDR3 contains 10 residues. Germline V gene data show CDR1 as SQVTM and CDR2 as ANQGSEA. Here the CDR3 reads CSAGYTEAFF. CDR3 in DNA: TGCAGCGCTGGCTACACTGAAGCTTTCTTT.

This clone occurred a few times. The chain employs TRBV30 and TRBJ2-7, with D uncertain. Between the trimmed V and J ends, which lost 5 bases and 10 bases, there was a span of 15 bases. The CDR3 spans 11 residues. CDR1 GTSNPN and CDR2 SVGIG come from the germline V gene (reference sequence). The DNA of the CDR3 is TGTGCCTGGGGAGTCGACCCCGTACAGTACTTC. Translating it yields CAWGVDPVQYF.

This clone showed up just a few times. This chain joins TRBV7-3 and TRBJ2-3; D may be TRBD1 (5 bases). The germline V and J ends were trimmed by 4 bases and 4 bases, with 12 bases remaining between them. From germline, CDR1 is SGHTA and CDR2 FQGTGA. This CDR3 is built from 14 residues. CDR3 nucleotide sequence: TGTGCCAGCAGCTCACCTCAAGGGGCAGATACGCAGTATTTT. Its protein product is CASSSPQGADTQYF.

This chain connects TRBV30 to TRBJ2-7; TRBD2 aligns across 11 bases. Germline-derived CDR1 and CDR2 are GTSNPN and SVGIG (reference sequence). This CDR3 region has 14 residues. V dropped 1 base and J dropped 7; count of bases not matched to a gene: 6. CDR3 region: CAWSGTSGGREQYF. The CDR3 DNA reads TGTGCCTGGAGTGGAACTAGCGGGGGACGGGAGCAGTACTTC. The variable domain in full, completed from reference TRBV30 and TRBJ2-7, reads SQTIHQWPATLVQPVGSPLSLECTVEGTSNPNLYWYRQAAGRGLQLLFYSVGIGQISSEVPQNLSASRPQDRQFILSSKKLLLSDSGFYLCAWSGTSGGREQYFGPGTRLTVT.

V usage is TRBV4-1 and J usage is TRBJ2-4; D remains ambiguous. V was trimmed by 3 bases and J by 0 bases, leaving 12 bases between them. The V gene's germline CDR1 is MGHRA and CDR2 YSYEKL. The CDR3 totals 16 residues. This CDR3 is CASSQGSLLAKNIQYF. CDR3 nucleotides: TGCGCCAGCAGCCAGGGGTCCCTCCTAGCCAAAAACATTCAGTACTTC.

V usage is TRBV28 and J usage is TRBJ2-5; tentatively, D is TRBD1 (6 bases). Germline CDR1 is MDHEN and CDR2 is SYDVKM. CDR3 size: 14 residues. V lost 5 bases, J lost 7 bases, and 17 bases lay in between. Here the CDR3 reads CASSGQSRLGTQYF. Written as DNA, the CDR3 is TGTGCCAGCAGTGGACAGTCCCGATTGGGGACCCAGTACTTC.

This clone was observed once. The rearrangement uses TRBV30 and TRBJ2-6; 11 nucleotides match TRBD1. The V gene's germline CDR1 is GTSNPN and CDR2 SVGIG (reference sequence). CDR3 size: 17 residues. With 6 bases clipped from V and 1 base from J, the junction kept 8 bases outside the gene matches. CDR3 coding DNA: TGTGCCTGTTCCCGGACAGGGGGCTTTTCTGGGGCCAACGTCCTGACTTTC. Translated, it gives CACSRTGGFSGANVLTF.

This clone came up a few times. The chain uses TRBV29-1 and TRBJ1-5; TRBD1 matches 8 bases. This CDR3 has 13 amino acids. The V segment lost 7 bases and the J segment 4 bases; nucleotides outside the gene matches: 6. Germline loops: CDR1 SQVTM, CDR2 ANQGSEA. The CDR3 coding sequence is TGCAGCGCGATTGGACAGGGAAATCAGCCCCAGCATTTT. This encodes CSAIGQGNQPQHF.

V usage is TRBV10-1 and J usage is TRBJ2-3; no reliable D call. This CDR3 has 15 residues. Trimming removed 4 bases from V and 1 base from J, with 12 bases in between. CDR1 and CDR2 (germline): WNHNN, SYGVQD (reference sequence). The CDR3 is CASSADSTGTDTQYF. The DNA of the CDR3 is TGCGCCAGCAGTGCCGACTCGACGGGCACAGATACGCAGTATTTT.

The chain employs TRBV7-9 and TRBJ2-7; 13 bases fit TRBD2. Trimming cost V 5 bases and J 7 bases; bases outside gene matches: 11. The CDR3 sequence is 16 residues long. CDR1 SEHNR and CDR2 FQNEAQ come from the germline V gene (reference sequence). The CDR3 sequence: CASSTSTSGRDAEQYF. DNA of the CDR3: TGTGCCAGCAGCACGTCCACTAGCGGGAGGGACGCGGAGCAGTACTTC.

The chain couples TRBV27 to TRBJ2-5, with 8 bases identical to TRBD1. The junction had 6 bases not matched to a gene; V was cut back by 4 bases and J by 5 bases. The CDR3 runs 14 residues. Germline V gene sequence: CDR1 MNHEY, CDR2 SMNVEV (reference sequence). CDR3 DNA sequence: TGTGCCAGCAGTTCCAAATACAGGGGGGAGACCCAGTACTTC. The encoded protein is CASSSKYRGETQYF.

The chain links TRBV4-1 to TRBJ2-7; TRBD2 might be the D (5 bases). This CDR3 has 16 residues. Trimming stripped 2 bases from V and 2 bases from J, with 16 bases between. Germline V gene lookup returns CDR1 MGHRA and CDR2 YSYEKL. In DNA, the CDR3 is TGCGCCAGCAGCCAAACTCCGGACTTGAACCCCTACGAGCAGTACTTC. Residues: CASSQTPDLNPYEQYF.

The CDR3 spells CAWEPGLSYGYTF. CDR3 bases: TGTGCCTGGGAACCGGGACTGTCCTATGGCTACACCTTC. The J gene is TRBJ1-2, the V gene TRBV30; perhaps TRBD1 as D (5 bases). Trimming left V 5 bases short and J 4 bases short, with 14 bases between. Germline CDR1 GTSNPN, CDR2 SVGIG (reference sequence). This CDR3 is 13 amino acids long.

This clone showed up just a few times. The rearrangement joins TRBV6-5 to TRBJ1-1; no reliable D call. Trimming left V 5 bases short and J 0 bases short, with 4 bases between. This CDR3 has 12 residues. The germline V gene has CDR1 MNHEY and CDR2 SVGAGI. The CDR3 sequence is CASSAVNTEAFF. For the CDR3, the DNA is TGTGCCAGCAGTGCGGTGAACACTGAAGCTTTCTTT.

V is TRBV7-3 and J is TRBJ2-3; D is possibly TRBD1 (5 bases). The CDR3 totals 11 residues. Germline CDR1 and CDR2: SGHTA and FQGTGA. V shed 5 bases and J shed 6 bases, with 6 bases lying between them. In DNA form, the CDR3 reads TGTGCCAGCAGCAAGGGGGATACGCAGTATTTT. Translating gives CASSKGDTQYF.

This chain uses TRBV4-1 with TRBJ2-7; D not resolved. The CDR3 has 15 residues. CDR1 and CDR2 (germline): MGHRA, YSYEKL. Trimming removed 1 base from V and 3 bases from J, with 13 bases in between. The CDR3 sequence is CASSQVGWNFYEQYF. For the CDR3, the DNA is TGCGCCAGCAGCCAAGTTGGGTGGAACTTCTACGAGCAGTACTTC.

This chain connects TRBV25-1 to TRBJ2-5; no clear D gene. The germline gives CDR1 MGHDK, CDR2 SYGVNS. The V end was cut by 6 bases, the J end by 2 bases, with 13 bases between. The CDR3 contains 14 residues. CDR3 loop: CASSDNLGQETQYF. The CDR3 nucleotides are TGTGCCAGCAGCGACAACCTAGGGCAAGAGACCCAGTACTTC.

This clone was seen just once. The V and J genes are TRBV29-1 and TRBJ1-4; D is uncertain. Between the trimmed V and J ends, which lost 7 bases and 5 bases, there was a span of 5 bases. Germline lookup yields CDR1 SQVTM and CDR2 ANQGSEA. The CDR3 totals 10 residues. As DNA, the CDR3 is TGCAGCGCACAGAATGAAAAACTGTTTTTT. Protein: CSAQNEKLFF.